A selection of T cell receptor beta chains follows, all from one sample in a study of T cell responses to AZD1222 COVID-19 vaccine. Repertoires were generated with immunoSEQ multiplex PCR, while TCRdb's copy carries only in-frame clones and drops some. The sample has approximately 270,000 clones, almost 95% seen once. The material was peripheral blood, obtained 28 days after the second AZD1222 dose. The receptors shown here come from an adult who received the AZD1222 COVID-19 vaccine. Both conserved end residues are part of each CDR3. Each record gives: D gene, V gene, J gene, clone size, CDR3 protein, CDR3 DNA. D genes are given only for firm matches. Clone size appears in some rows only: once, few, many, or a class for an expanded clone.

TRBD2	TRBV10-3	TRBJ2-7	-	CAISEEREGLYEQYF	TGTGCCATCAGTGAGGAGCGGGAGGGCCTCTACGAGCAGTACTTC
-	TRBV10-1	TRBJ2-7	-	CASSVGPLDEQYF	TGCGCCAGCAGTGTAGGGCCTCTCGACGAGCAGTACTTC
TRBD1	TRBV28	TRBJ1-5	-	CASRLDRGNGQPQHF	TGTGCCAGCAGATTGGACAGGGGCAACGGTCAGCCCCAGCATTTT
-	TRBV7-9	TRBJ1-4	-	CASSLESGRNEKLFF	TGTGCCAGCAGCTTAGAATCGGGGAGGAATGAAAAACTGTTTTTT
TRBD2	TRBV7-2	TRBJ2-7	few	CASSHWTSGRGEQYF	TGTGCCAGCAGCCACTGGACTAGCGGGAGAGGCGAGCAGTACTTC
-	TRBV28	TRBJ1-3	-	CASSIPGLRGNTIYF	TGTGCCAGCAGTATCCCCGGCCTACGAGGAAACACCATATATTTT
-	TRBV5-1	TRBJ1-6	-	CASSLAGQGLYSPLHF	TGCGCCAGCAGCTTGGCCGGGCAGGGTCTTTATTCACCCCTCCACTTT
-	TRBV2	TRBJ1-5	once	CASGEGQPQHF	TGTGCCAGCGGGGAAGGTCAGCCCCAGCATTTT
TRBD1	TRBV2	TRBJ1-2	-	CASSVQGAYGYTF	TGTGCCAGCAGTGTTCAGGGGGCGTATGGCTACACCTTC
TRBD1	TRBV10-1	TRBJ2-7	once	CASNSGQGDEQYF	TGCGCCAGCAATTCGGGACAGGGGGACGAGCAGTACTTC
-	TRBV19	TRBJ1-5	-	CASSFRRQFSNQPQHF	TGTGCCAGTAGTTTCCGACGACAATTTAGCAATCAGCCCCAGCATTTT
TRBD2	TRBV3-1/TRBV3-2	TRBJ2-2	once	CASSQRGGGTGELFF	TGTGCCAGCAGCCAACGGGGGGGAGGCACCGGGGAGCTGTTTTTT
-	TRBV28	TRBJ1-1	-	CASNPYRSRMNTEAFF	TGTGCCAGCAACCCTTATAGGAGCAGAATGAACACTGAAGCTTTCTTT
-	TRBV15	TRBJ1-5	-	CATSRDLWVRAQHF	TGTGCCACCAGCAGAGATTTGTGGGTGAGGGCCCAGCATTTT
TRBD2	TRBV11-1	TRBJ2-1	-	CASSSSLAGFRNEQFF	TGTGCCAGCAGCTCATCACTAGCGGGATTCAGAAATGAGCAGTTCTTC
-	TRBV28	TRBJ1-6	-	CASIQGGAGSPLHF	TGTGCCAGCATCCAAGGGGGGGCTGGTTCACCCCTCCACTTT
-	TRBV7-9	TRBJ1-6	-	CASSLGSARGPTYNSPLHF	TGTGCCAGCAGCTTAGGATCGGCAAGGGGCCCAACTTATAATTCACCCCTCCACTTT
-	TRBV2	TRBJ1-5	-	CASSGGRNQPQHF	TGTGCCAGCAGTGGGGGGCGGAATCAGCCCCAGCATTTT
TRBD1	TRBV6-5	TRBJ2-7	few	CASSWDRGRTFYEQYF	TGTGCCAGCAGTTGGGACAGGGGGCGAACATTCTACGAGCAGTACTTC
-	TRBV4-3	TRBJ2-7	-	CASSQETGLKQYF	TGCGCCAGCAGCCAAGAAACGGGGTTAAAGCAGTACTTC